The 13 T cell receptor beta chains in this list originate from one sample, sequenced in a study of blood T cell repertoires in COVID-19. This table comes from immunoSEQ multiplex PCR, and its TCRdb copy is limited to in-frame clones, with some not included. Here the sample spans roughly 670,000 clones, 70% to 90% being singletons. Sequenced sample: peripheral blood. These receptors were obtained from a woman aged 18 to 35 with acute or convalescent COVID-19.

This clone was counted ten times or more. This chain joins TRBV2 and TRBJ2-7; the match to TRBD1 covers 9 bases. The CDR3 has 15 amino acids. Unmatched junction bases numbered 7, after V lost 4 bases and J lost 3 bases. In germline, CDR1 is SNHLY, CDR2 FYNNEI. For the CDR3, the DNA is TGTGCCAGCAGTGGGACCGGGACAGGGCGCTACGAGCAGTACTTC. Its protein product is CASSGTGTGRYEQYF.

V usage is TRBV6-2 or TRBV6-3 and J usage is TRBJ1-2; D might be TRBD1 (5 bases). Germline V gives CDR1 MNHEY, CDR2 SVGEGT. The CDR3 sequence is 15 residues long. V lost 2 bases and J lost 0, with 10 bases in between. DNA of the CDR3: TGTGCCAGCAGTTACGGGCCGGGGGCTAACTATGGCTACACCTTC. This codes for CASSYGPGANYGYTF.

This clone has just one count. The CDR3 protein is CASSEDGGSNQPQHF. CDR3 coding DNA: TGTGCCAGCAGTGAGGATGGGGGGAGCAATCAGCCCCAGCATTTT. The V call is TRBV6-4, the J call TRBJ1-5; tentative D call: TRBD1 (5 bases). Germline assignment: CDR1 MRHNA and CDR2 SNTAGT. The CDR3 runs 15 residues. The V end was cut by 3 bases, the J end by 1 base, with 10 bases between.

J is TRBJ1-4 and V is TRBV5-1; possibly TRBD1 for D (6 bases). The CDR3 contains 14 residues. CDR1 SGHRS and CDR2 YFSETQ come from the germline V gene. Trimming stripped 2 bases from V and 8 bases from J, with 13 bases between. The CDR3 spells CASSLDRTREKLFF. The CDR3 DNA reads TGCGCCAGCAGCTTAGACAGGACACGAGAAAAACTGTTTTTT.

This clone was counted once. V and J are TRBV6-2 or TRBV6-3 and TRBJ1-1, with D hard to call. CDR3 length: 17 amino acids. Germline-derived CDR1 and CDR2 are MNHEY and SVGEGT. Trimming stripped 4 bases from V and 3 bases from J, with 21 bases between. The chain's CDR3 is CASSFTGGGGVDTEAFF. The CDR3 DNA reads TGTGCCAGCAGTTTCACCGGCGGAGGAGGAGTGGACACTGAAGCTTTCTTT.

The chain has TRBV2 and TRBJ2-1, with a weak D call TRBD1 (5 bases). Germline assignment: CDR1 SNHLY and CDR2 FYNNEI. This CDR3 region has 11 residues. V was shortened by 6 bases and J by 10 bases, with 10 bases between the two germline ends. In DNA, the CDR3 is TGTGCCAGCAGCGACAGCCTGGAGCAGTTCTTC. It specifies CASSDSLEQFF.

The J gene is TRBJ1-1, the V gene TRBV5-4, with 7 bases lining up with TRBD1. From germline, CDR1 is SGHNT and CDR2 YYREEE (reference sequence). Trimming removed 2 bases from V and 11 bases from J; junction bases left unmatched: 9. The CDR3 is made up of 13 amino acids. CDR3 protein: CASSLDRQGGAFF. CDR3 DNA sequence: TGTGCCAGCAGCTTAGACCGACAGGGAGGCGCTTTCTTT.

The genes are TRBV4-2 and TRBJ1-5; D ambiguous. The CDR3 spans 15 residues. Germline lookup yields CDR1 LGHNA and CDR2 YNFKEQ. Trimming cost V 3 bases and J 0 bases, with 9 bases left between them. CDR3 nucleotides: TGTGCCAGCAGCCATCAACGGGATAGCAATCAGCCCCAGCATTTT. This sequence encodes CASSHQRDSNQPQHF.

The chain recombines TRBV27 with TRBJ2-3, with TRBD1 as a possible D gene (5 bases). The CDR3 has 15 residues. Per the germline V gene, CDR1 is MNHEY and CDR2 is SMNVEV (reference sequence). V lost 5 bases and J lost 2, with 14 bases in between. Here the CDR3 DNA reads TGTGCCAGCAGTCCACAGGTCAGATCCACAGATACGCAGTATTTT. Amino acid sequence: CASSPQVRSTDTQYF.

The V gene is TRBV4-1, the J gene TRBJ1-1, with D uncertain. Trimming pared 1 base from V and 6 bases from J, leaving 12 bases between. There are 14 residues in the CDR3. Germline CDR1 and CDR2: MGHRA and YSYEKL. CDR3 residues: CASSQGGILAEAFF. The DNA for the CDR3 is TGCGCCAGCAGCCAAGGCGGGATTTTGGCTGAAGCTTTCTTT.

The CDR3 nucleotides read TGTGCCACCTCAACTGGTTTGGGGGGAGCTTTCTTT. Translating gives CATSTGLGGAFF. V usage is TRBV5-6 and J usage is TRBJ1-1; weak D call: TRBD1 (5 bases). Per the germline V gene, CDR1 is SGHDT and CDR2 is YYEEEE. The CDR3 is 12 residues long. V was cut by 9 bases and J by 10 bases, with 19 bases left in between. Filled out from reference TRBV5-6 and TRBJ1-1, the complete variable domain reads DAGVTQSPTHLIKTRGQQVTLRCSPKSGHDTVSWYQQALGQGPQFIFQYYEEEERQRGNFPDRFSGHQFPNYSSELNVNALLLGDSALYLCATSTGLGGAFFGQGTRLTVV.

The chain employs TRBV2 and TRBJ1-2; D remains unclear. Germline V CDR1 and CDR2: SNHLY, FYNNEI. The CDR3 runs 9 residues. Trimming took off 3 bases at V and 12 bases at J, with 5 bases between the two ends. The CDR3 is CASSDQDTF. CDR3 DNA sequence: TGTGCCAGCAGTGACCAGGACACCTTC.

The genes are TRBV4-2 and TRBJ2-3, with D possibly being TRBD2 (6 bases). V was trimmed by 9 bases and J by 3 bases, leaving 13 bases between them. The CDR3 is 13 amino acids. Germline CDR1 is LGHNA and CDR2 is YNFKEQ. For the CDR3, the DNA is TGTGCCAGTTCTGGGGGGATTACAGATACGCAGTATTTT. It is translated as CASSGGITDTQYF.